What follows is one T cell receptor (beta chain) and its context. Per germline, CDR1 MNHNS and CDR2 SASEGT. This CDR3 comprises 12 residues. Trimming stripped 7 bases from V and 0 bases from J, with 7 bases between. The sample belongs to a study of shared T cell receptors in the human thymus. Some clones are missing from TCRdb's copy, which holds only in-frame ones; the method was immunoSEQ multiplex PCR. This repertoire shows 600,000 or so clones, about 90% found once; its top ten account for roughly 0.0087%. These records were also assigned to another study, of human thymus T cells. That study adds: The sample donors, healthy Finnish infants, were having corrective surgery for congenital heart defects. The thymus was resected at corrective cardiac surgery.

The sequencing sample was made of thymocytes. The gene calls are TRBV6-1 and TRBJ2-7; D unclear. This sequence was found in a boy in the first two years of life with a congenital heart defect. DNA for the CDR3: TGTGCCAGCAATCGGGTCTCCTACGAGCAGTACTTC. Its protein product is CASNRVSYEQYF.